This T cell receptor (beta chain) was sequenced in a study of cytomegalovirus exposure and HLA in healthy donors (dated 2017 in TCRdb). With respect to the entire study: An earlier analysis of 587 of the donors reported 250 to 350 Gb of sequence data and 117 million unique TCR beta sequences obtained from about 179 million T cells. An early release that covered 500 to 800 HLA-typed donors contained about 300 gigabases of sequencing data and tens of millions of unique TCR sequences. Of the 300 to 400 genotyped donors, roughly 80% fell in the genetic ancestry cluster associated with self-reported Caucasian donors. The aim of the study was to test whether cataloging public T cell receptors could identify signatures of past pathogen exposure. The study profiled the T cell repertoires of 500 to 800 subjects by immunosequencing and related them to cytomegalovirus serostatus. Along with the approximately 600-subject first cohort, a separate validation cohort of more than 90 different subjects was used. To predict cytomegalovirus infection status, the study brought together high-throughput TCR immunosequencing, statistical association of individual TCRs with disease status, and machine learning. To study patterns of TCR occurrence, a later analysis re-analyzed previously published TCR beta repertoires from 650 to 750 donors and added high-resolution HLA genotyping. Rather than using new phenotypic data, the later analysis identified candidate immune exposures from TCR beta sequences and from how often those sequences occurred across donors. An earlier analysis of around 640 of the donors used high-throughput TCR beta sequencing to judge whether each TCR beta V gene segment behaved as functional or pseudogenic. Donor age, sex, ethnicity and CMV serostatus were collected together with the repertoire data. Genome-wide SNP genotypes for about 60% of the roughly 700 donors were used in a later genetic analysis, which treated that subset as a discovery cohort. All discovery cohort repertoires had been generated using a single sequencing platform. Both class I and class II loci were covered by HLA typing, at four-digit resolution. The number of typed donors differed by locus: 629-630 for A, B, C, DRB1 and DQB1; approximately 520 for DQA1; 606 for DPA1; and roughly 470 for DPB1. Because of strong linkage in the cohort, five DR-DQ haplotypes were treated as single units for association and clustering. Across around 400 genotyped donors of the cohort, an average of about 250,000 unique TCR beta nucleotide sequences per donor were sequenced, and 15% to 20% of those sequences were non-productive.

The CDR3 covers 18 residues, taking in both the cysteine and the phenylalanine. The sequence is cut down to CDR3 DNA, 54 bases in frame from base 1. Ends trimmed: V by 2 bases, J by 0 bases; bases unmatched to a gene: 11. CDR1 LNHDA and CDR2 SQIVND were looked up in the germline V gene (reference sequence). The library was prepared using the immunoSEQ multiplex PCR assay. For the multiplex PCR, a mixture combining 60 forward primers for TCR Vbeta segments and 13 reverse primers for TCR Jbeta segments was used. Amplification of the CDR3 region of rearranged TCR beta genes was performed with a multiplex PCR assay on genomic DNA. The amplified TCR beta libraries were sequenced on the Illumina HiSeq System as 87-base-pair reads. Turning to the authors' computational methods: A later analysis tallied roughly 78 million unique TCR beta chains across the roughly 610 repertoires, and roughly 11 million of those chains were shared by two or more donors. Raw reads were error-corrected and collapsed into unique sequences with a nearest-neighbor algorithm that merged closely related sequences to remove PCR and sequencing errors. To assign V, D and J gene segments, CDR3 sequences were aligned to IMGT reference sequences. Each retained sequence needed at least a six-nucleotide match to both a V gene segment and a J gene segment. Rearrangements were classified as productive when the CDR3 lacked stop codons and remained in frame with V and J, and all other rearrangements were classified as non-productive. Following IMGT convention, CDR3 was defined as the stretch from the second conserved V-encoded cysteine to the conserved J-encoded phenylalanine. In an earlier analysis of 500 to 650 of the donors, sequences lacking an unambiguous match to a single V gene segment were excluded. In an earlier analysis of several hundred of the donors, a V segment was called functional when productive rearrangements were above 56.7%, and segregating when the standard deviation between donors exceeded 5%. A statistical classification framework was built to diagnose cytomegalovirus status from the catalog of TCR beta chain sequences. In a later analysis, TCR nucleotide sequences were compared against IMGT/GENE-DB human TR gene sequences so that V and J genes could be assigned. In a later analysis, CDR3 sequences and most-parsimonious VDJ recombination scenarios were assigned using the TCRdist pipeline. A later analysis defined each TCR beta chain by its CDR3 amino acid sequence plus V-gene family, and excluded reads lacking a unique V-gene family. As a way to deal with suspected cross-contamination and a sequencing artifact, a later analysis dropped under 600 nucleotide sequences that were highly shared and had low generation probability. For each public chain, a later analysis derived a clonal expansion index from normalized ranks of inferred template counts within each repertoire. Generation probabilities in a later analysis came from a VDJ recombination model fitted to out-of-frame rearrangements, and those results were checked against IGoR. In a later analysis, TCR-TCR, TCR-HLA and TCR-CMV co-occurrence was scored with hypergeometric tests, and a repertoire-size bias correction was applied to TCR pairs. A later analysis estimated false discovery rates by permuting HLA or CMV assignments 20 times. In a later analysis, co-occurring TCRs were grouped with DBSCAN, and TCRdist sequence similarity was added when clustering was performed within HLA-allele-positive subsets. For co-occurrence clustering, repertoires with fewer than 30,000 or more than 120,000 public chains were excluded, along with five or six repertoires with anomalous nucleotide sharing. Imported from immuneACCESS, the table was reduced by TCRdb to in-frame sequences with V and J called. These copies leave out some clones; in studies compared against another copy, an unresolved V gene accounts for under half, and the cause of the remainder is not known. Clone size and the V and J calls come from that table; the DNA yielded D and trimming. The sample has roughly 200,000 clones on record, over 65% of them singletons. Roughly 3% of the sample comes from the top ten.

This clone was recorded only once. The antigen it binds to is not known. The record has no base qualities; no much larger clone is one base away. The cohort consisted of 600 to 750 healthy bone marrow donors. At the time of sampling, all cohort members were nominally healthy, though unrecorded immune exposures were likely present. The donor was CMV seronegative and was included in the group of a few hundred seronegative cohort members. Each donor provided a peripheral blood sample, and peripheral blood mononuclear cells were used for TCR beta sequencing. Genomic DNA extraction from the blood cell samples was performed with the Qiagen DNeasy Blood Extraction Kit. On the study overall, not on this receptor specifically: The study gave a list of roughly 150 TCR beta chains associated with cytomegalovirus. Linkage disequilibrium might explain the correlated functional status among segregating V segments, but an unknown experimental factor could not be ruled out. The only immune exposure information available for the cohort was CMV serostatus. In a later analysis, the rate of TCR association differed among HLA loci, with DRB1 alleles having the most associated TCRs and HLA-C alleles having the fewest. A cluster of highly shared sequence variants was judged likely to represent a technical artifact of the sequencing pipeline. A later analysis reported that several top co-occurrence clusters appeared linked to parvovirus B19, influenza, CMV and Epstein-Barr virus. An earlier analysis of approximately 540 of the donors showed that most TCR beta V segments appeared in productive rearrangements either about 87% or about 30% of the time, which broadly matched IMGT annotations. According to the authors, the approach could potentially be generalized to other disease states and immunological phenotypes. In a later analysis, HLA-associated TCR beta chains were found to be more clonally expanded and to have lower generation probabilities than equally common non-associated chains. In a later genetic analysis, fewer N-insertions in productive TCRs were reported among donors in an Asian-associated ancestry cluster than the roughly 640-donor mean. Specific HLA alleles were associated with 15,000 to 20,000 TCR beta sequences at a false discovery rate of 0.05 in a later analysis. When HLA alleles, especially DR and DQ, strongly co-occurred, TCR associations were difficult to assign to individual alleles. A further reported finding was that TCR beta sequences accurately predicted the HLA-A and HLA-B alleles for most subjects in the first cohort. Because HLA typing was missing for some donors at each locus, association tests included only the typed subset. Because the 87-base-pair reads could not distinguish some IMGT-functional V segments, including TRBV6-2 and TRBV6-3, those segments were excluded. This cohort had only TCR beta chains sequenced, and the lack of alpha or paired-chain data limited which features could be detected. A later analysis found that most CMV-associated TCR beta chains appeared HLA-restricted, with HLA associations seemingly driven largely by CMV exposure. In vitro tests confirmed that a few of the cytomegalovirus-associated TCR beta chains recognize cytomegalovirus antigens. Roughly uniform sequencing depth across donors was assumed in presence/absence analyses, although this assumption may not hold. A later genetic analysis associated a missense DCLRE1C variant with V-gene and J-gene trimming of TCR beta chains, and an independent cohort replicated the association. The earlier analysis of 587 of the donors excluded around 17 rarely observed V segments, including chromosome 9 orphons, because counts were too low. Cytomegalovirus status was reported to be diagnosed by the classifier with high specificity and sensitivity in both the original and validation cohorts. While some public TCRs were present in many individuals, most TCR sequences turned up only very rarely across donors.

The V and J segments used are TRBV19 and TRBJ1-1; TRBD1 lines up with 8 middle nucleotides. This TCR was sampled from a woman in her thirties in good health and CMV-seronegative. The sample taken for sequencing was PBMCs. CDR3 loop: CASSIRTGWREMNTEAFF. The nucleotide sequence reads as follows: TGTGCCAGTAGTATAAGGACAGGGTGGAGGGAAATGAACACTGAAGCTTTCTTT.